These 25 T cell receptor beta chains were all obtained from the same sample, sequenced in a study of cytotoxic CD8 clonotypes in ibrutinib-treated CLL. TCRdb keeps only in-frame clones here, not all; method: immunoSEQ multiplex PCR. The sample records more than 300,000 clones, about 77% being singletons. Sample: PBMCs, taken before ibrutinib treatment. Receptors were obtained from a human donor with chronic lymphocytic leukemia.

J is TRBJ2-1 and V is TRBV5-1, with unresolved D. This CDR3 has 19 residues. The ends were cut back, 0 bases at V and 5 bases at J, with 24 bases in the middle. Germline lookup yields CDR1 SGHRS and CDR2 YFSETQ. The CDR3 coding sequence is TGCGCCAGCAGCTTGGTTCGACCCAATCGGTCACGCACCCACAATGAGCAGTTCTTC. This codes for CASSLVRPNRSRTHNEQFF.

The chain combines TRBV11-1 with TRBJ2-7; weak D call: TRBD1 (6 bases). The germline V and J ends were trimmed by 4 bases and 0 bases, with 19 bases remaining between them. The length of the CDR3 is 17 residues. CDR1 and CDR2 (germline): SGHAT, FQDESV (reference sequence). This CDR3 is CASSYYNTGPSSYEQYF. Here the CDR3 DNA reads TGTGCCAGCAGCTACTACAATACAGGGCCGAGCTCCTACGAGCAGTACTTC.

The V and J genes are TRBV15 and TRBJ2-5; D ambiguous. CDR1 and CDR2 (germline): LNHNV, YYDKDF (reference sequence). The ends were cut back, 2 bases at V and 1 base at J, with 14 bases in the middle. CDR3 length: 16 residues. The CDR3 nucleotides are TGTGCCACCAGCAGAAAAGGGTCGCTCCTCCAAGAGACCCAGTACTTC. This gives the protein CATSRKGSLLQETQYF.

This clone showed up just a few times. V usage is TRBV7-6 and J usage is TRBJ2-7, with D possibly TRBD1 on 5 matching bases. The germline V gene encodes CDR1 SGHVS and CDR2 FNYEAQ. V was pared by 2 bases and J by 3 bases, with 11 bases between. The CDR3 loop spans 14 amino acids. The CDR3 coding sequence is TGTGCCAGCAGCTTATCGACAGCCTACTACGAGCAGTACTTC. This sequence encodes CASSLSTAYYEQYF.

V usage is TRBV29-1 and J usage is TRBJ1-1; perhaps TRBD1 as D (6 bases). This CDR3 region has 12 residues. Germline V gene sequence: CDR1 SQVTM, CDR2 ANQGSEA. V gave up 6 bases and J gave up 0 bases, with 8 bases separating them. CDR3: CSVGDMNTEAFF. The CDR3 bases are TGCAGCGTAGGGGACATGAACACTGAAGCTTTCTTT.

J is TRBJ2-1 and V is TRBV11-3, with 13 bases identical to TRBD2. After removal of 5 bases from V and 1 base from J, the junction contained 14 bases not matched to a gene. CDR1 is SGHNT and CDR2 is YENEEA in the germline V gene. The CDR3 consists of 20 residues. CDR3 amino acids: CASSLLTSGRSHGSYNEQFF. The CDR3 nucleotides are TGTGCCAGCAGCCTCCTGACTAGCGGGAGGTCCCATGGGTCCTACAATGAGCAGTTCTTC.

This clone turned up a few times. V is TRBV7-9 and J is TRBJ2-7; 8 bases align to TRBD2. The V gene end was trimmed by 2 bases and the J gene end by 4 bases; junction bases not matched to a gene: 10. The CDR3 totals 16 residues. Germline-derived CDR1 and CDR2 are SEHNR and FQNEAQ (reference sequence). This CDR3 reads CASSLRGAGVIYEQYF. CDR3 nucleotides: TGTGCCAGCAGCTTACGGGGAGCGGGAGTTATATACGAGCAGTACTTC.

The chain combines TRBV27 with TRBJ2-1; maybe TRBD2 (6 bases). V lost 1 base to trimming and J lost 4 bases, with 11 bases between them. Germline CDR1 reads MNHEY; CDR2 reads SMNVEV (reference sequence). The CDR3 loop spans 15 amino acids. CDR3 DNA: TGTGCCAGCAGTTTATATTCGGGAGCGTACAATGAGCAGTTCTTC. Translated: CASSLYSGAYNEQFF.

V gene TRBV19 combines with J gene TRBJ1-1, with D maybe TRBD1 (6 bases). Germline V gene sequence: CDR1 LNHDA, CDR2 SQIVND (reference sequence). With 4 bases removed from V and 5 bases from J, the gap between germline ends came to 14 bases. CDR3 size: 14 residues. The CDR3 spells CASSTQGIWTEAFF. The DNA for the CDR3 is TGTGCCAGTAGTACCCAGGGGATTTGGACTGAAGCTTTCTTT.

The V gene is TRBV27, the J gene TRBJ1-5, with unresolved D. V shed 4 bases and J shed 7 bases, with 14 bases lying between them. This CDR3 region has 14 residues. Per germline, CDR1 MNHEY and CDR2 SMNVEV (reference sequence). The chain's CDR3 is CASSWASPGQPQHF. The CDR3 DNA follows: TGTGCCAGCAGTTGGGCCTCCCCGGGACAGCCCCAGCATTTT.

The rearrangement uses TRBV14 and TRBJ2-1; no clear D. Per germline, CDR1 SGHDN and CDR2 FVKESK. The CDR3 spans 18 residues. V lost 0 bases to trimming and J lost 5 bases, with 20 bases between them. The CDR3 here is CASSQEVRAASLHNEQFF. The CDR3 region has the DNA TGTGCCAGCAGCCAAGAGGTACGCGCGGCCAGTCTTCACAATGAGCAGTTCTTC.

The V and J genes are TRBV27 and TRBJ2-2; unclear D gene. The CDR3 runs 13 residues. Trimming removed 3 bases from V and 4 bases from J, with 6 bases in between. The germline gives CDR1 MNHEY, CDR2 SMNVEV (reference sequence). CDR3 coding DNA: TGTGCCAGCAGTTTGCCCTTCACCGGGGAGCTGTTTTTT. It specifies CASSLPFTGELFF.

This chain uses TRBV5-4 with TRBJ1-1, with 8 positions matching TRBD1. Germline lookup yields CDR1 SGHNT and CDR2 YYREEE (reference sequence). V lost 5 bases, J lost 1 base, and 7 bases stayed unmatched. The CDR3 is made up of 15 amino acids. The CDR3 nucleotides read TGTGCCAGCAGGACAGGGGTCGGTCGGAACACTGAAGCTTTCTTT. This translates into CASRTGVGRNTEAFF.

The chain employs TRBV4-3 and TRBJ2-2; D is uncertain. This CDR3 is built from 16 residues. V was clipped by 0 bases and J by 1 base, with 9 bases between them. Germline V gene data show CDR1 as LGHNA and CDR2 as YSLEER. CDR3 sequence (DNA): TGCGCCAGCAGCCAAGAATTGAAAGGGAACACCGGGGAGCTGTTTTTT. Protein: CASSQELKGNTGELFF.

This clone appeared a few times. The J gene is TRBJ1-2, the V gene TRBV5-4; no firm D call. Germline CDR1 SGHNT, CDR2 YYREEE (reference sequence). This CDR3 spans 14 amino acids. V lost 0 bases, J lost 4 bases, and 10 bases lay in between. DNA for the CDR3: TGTGCCAGCAGCTTGGAGGCAGGATCCTATGGCTACACCTTC. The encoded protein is CASSLEAGSYGYTF.

CDR3 in amino acids: CASSIEAGTGNQPQHF. As DNA, the CDR3 is TGTGCCAGTAGTATAGAGGCGGGGACGGGCAATCAGCCCCAGCATTTT. The V and J genes are TRBV19 and TRBJ1-5; D may be TRBD1 (5 bases). Trimming left V 0 bases short and J 2 bases short, with 11 bases between. CDR3 length: 16 amino acids. The germline CDR1 and CDR2 sequences are LNHDA and SQIVND (reference sequence).

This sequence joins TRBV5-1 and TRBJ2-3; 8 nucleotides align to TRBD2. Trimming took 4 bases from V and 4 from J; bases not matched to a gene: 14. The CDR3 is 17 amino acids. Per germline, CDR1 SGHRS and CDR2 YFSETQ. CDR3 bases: TGCGCCAGCAGCCCAGAGGTTAGCGGGATTGGGGCAGATACGCAGTATTTT. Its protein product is CASSPEVSGIGADTQYF.

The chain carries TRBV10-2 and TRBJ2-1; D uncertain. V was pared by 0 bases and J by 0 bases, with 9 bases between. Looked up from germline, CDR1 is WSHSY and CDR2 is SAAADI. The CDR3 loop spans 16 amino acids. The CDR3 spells CASSESVGSSYNEQFF. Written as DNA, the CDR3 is TGCGCCAGCAGTGAGTCTGTGGGCAGCTCCTACAATGAGCAGTTCTTC.

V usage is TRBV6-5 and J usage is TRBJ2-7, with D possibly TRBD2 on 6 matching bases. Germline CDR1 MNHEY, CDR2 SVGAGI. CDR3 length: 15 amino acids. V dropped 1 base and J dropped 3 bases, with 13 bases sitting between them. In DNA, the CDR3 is TGTGCCAGCAGTTACTTCATTACGGGAGTCTACGAGCAGTACTTC. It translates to CASSYFITGVYEQYF.

CDR3 region: CASSPGLAGVEQYF. The CDR3 DNA sequence: TGTGCCAGCAGCCCGGGACTAGCGGGAGTTGAGCAGTACTTC. V is TRBV7-2 and J is TRBJ2-7; 14 bases match TRBD2. The CDR3 spans 14 residues. Germline CDR1 is SGHTA and CDR2 is FQGNSA. The trim removed 5 bases at V and 7 bases at J, leaving 4 bases unmatched. Full variable domain (outside the CDR3, taken from reference TRBV7-2 and TRBJ2-7): GAGVSQSPSNKVTEKGKDVELRCDPISGHTALYWYRQSLGQGLEFLIYFQGNSAPDKSGLPSDRFSAERTGGSVSTLTIQRTQQEDSAVYLCASSPGLAGVEQYFGPGTRLTVT.

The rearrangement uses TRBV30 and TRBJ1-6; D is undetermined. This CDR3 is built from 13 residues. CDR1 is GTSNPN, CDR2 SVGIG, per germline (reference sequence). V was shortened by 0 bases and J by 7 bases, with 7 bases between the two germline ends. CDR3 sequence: CAWSVRGNSPLHF. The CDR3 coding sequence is TGTGCCTGGAGTGTACGTGGGAATTCACCCCTCCACTTT.

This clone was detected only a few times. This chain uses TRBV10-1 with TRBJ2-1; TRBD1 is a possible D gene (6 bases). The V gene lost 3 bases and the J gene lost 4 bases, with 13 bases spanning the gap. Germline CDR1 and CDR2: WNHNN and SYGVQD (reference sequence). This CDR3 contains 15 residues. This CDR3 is CASSDSGTLYNEQFF. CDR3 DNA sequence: TGCGCCAGCAGTGATTCCGGGACACTATACAATGAGCAGTTCTTC.

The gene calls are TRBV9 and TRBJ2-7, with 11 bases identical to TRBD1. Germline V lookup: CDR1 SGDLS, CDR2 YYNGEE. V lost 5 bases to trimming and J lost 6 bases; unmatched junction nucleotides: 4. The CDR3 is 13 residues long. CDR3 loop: CASSRTGGLEQYF. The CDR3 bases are TGTGCCAGCAGTCGGACAGGGGGCCTCGAGCAGTACTTC.

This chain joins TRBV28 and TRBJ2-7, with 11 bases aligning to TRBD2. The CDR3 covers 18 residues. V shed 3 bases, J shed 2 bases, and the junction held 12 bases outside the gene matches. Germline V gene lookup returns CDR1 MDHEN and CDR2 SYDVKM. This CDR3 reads CASSFSSGRAHSTYEQYF. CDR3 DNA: TGTGCCAGCAGTTTCAGTAGCGGGAGGGCCCATTCCACCTACGAGCAGTACTTC.

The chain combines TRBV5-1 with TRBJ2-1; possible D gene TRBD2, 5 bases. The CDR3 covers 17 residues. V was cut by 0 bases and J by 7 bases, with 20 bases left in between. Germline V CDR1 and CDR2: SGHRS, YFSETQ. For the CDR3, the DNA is TGCGCCAGCAGCTTGGGCCGTCGCGGGCCCGCTGGGAATGAGCAGTTCTTC. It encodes CASSLGRRGPAGNEQFF.